This TCR beta chain was found in a study of cytomegalovirus exposure and HLA in healthy donors. Findings of the study overall: Among TCR sequences, most were rare, though some public TCRs appeared in many donors.

TCRdb's copy holds only in-frame clones and misses some; the assay was immunoSEQ multiplex PCR. The data show tens of thousands of clones, more than 80% seen once. On this clone: Its target is unknown.

V lost 4 bases to trimming and J lost 0 bases; unmatched junction nucleotides: 12. CDR3 length: 17 residues. CDR1 SGHNT and CDR2 YYREEE come from the germline V gene (reference sequence). This clonotype was sampled from a woman aged 18-29 years in good health and CMV-seronegative. The source material was PBMCs. The chain has TRBV5-4 and TRBJ1-2; 7 bases fit TRBD1. CDR3 sequence reads: CASSPKPGQDSNYGYTF. For the CDR3, the DNA is TGTGCCAGCAGCCCAAAACCCGGACAGGACTCTAACTATGGCTACACCTTC.